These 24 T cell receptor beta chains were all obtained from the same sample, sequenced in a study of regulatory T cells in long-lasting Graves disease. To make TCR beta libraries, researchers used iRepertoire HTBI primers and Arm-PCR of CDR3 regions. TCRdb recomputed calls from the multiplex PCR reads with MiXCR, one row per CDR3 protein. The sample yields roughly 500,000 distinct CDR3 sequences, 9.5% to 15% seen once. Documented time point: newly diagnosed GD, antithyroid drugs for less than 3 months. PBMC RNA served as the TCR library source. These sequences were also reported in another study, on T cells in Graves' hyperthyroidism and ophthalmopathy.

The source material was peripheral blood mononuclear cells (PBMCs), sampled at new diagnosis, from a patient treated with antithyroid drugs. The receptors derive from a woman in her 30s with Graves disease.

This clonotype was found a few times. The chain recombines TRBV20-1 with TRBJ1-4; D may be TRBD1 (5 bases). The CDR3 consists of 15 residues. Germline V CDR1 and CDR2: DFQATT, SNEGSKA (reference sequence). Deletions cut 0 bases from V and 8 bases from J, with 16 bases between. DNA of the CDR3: TGCAGTGCTAGAGAGGTCGGGGGTGATGGAGAAAAACTGTTTTTT. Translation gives CSAREVGGDGEKLFF.

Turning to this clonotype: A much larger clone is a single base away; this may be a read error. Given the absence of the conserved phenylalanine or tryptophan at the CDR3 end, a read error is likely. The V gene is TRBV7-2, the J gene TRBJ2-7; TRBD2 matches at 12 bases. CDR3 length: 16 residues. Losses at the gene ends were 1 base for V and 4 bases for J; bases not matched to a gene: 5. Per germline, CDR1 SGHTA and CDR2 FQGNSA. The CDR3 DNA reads TGTGCCAGCAGCTTAGAACTAGCGGGAGGCGCGTACGAGCAGTACTCC. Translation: CASSLELAGGAYEQYS.

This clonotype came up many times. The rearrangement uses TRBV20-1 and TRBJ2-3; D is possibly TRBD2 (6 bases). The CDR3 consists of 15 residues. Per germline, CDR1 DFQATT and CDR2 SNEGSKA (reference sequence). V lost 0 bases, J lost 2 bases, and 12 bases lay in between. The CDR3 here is CSAREMAGITDTQYF. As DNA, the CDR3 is TGCAGTGCTAGAGAGATGGCGGGGATCACAGATACGCAGTATTTT.

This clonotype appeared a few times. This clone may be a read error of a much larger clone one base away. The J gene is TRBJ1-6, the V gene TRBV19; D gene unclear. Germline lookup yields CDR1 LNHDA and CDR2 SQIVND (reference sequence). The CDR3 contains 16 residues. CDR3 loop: CVSSPPLSAGDSPLHF. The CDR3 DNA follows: TGTGTCAGTAGTCCCCCGTTGTCAGCCGGGGATTCACCCCTCCACTTT.

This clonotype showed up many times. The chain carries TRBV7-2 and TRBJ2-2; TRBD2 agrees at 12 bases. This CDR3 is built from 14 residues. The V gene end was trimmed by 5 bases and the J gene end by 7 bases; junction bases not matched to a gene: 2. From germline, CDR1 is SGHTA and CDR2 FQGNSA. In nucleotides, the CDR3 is TGTGCCAGCAGCGCACTAGCGGGAGGCGGGGAGCTGTTTTTT. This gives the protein CASSALAGGGELFF.

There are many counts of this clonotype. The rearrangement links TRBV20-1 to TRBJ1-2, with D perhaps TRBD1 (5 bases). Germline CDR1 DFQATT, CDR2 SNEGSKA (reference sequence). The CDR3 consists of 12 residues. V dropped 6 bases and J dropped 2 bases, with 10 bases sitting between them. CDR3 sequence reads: CSALTENYGYTF. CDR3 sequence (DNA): TGCAGTGCGCTGACAGAAAACTATGGCTACACCTTC.

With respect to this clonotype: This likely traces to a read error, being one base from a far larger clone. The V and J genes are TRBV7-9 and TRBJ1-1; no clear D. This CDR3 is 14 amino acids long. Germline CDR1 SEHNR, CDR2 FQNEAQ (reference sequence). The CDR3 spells CASRLVRTESEAFF. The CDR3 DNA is TGTGCCAGCAGATTAGTTAGGACGGAAAGTGAAGCTTTCTTT. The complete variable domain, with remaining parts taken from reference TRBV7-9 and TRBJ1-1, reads DTGVSQNPRHKITKRGQNVTFRCDPISEHNRLYWYRQTLGQGPEFLTYFQNEAQLEKSRLLSDRFSAERPKGSFSTLEIQRTEQGDSAMYLCASRLVRTESEAFFGQGTRLTVV.

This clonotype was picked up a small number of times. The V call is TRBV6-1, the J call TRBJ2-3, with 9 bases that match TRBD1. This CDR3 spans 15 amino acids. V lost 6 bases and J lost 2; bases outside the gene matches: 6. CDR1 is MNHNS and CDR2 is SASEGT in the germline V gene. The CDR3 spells CASRGQGRDTDTQYF. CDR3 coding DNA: TGTGCCAGCAGAGGACAGGGGCGGGACACAGATACGCAGTATTTT.

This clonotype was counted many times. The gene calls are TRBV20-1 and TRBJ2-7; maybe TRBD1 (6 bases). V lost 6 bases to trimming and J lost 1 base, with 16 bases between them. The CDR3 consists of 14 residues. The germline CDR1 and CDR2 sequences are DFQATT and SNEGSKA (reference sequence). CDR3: CSANTGQRSYEQYF. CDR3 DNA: TGCAGTGCGAATACAGGGCAGAGATCCTACGAGCAGTACTTC.

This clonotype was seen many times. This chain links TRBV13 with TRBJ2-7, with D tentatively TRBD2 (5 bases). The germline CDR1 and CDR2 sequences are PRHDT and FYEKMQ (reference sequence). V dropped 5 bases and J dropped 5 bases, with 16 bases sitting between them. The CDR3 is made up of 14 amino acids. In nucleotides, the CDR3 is TGTGCCAGCAGCCCGGACTCGGGTTTGAACGAGCAGTACTTC. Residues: CASSPDSGLNEQYF.

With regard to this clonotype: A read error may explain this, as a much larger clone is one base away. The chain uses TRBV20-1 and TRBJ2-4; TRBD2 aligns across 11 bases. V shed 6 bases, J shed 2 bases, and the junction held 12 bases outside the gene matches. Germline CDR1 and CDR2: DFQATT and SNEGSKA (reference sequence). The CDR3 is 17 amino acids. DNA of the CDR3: TGCAGTGCAATTCCGGGACTAGCGGCCCTAACCAAAAACATTCAGTACTTC. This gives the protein CSAIPGLAALTKNIQYF.

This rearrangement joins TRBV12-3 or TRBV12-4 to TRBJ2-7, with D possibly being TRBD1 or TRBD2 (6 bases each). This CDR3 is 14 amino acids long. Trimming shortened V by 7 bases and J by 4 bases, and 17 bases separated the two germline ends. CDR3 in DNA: TGTGCCAGCAACGAGGGGGGCGGAAATTACGAGCAGTACTTC. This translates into CASNEGGGNYEQYF.

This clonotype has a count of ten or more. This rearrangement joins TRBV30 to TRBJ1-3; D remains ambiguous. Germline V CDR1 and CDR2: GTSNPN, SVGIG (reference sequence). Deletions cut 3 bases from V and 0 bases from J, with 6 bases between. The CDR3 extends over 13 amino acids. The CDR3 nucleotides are TGTGCCTGGAGACAGTCCTCTGGAAACACCATATATTTT. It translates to CAWRQSSGNTIYF.

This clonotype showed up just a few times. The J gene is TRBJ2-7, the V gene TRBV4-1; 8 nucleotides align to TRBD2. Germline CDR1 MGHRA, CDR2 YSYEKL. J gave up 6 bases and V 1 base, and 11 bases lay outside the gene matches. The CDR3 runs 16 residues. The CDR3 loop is CASSQAPTGLVREQYF. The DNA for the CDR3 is TGCGCCAGCAGCCAAGCCCCCACGGGACTAGTGCGCGAGCAGTACTTC.

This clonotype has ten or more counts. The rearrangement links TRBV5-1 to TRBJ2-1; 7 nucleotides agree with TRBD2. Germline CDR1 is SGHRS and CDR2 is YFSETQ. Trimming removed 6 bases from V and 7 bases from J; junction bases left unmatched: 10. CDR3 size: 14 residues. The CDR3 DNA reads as TGCGCCAGCATAGGCGGGAGTCTTAATAATGAGCAGTTCTTC. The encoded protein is CASIGGSLNNEQFF.

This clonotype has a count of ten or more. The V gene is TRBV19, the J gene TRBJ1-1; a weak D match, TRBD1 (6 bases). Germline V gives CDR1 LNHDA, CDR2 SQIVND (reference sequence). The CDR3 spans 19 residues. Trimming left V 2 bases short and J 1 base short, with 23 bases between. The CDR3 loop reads CASSILHGTNKRRNTEAFF. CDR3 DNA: TGTGCCAGTAGTATACTCCACGGGACAAACAAACGACGGAACACTGAAGCTTTCTTT.

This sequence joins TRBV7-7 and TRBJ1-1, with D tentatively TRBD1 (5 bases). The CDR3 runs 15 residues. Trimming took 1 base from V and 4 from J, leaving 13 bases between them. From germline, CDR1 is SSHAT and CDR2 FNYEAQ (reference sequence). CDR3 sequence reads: CASSLVGDRRTEAFF. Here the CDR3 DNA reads TGTGCCAGCAGCTTAGTAGGGGACCGGCGCACTGAAGCTTTCTTT.

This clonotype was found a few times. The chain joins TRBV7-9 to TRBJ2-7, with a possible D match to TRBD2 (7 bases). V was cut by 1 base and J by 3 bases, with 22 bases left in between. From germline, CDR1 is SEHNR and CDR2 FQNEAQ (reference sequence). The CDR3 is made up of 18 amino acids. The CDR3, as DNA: TGTGCCAGCAGCTTAGGACCGGGGGCGGGGGACGGGTTCTACGAGCAGTACTTC. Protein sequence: CASSLGPGAGDGFYEQYF.

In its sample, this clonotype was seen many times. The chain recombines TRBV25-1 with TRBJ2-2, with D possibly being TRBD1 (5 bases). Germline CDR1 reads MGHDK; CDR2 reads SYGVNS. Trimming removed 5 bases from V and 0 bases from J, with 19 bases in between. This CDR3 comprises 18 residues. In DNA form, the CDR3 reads TGTGCCAGCAGTCCCCCCCGTCGTGGACATTCGAACACCGGGGAGCTGTTTTTT. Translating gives CASSPPRRGHSNTGELFF.

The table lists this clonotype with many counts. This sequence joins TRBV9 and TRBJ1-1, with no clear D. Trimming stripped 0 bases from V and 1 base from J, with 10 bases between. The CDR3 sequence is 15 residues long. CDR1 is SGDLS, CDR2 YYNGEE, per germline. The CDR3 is CASSVGASRNTEAFF. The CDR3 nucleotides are TGTGCCAGCAGCGTAGGGGCCAGCCGGAACACTGAAGCTTTCTTT.

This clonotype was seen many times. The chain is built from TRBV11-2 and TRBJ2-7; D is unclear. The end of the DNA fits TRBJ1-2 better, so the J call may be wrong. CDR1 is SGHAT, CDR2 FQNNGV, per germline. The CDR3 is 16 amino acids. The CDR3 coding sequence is TGTGCCAGCAGCTTAGATCTTGGCAGGCGCGGCGTTGGCTACACCTTC. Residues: CASSLDLGRRGVGYTF.

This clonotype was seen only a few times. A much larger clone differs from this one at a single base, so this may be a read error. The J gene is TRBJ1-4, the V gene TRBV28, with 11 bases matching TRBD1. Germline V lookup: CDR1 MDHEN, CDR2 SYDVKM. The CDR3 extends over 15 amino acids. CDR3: CASSWPGTGGEKLVF. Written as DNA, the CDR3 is TGTGCCAGCAGCTGGCCCGGGACAGGGGGTGAAAAACTGGTTTTT.

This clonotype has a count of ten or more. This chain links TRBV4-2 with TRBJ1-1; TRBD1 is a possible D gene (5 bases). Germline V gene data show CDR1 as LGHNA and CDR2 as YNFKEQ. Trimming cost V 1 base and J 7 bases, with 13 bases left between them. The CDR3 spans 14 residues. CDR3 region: CASSQVGRSGEAFF. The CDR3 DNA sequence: TGTGCCAGCAGCCAAGTGGGACGGAGTGGTGAAGCTTTCTTT.

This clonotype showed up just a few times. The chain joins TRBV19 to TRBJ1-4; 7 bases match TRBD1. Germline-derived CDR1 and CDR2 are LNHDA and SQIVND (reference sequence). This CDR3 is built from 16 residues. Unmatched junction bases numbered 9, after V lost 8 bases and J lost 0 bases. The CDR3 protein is CASAGTAHATNEKLFF. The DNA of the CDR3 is TGTGCCAGTGCCGGGACAGCACATGCAACTAATGAAAAACTGTTTTTT. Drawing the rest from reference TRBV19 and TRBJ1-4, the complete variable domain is DGGITQSPKYLFRKEGQNVTLSCEQNLNHDAMYWYRQDPGQGLRLIYYSQIVNDFQKGDIAEGYSVSREKKESFPLTVTSAQKNPTAFYLCASAGTAHATNEKLFFGSGTQLSVL.